These 22 T cell receptor beta chains share one sample of origin, sequenced in a study of type 1 regulatory T cells (TCRdb year 2021). TCRdb names Illumina MiSeq as the instrument used. TCRdb ran its own pipeline on the public reads, namely fastp trimming at Q25 and MiXCR clone calling, and kept in-frame beta chains. Duplicate CDR3 protein sequences are folded into a single record with the most common DNA and genes. The sample table shows 60,000 to 70,000 distinct CDR3 sequences, and roughly half are seen once. The ten largest clones add up to around 2.1% of the sample. For these receptors, no antigen is known. Sequenced material: cultured non-Tr1 T cells, either the whole culture or a sorted T cell fraction (not recorded which). The meaning of the sample's cell subset or site label: non-Tr1 population from the T-allo10 product. The receptors here all came from a human donor in good health.

The chain combines TRBV3-1 with TRBJ2-1; the match to TRBD2 covers 9 bases. The CDR3 length is 16 residues. Germline V gives CDR1 LGHDT, CDR2 YNNKEL (reference sequence). V gave up 0 bases and J gave up 4 bases; unmatched junction bases: 4. As DNA, the CDR3 is TGTGCCAGCAGCCAAGAGGAACTAGCGGGTTACAATGAGCAGTTCTTC. Its protein is CASSQEELAGYNEQFF.

This sequence joins TRBV7-2 and TRBJ2-7; D is undetermined. Germline lookup yields CDR1 SGHTA and CDR2 FQGNSA. The V end was cut by 3 bases, the J end by 2 bases, with 8 bases between. The CDR3 spans 13 residues. The CDR3 region has the DNA TGTGCCAGCAGCTTCCAAGGGACCTACGAGCAGTACTTC. Protein: CASSFQGTYEQYF.

The chain combines TRBV7-9 with TRBJ2-5; either TRBD1 or TRBD2 may supply D (6 bases each). V was trimmed by 6 bases and J by 5 bases, leaving 16 bases between them. The germline V gene has CDR1 SEHNR and CDR2 FQNEAQ (reference sequence). The CDR3 loop spans 14 amino acids. The CDR3 DNA follows: TGTGCCAGCAGTTCAATCCGAGGGGGGGAGACCCAGTACTTC. It yields the protein CASSSIRGGETQYF.

This rearrangement joins TRBV7-9 to TRBJ1-1; no clear D. V was trimmed by 3 bases and J by 4 bases, leaving 15 bases between them. Germline assignment: CDR1 SEHNR and CDR2 FQNEAQ (reference sequence). CDR3 length: 15 residues. Here the CDR3 DNA reads TGTGCCAGCAGCTTTAGGGTTAGCAAGGGCACTGAAGCTTTCTTT. Its protein is CASSFRVSKGTEAFF.

This clonotype occurred a few times. The genes are TRBV7-9 and TRBJ2-2; D gene uncertain. Germline CDR1 and CDR2: SEHNR and FQNEAQ (reference sequence). Trimming took 5 bases from V and 4 from J, leaving 8 bases between them. This CDR3 spans 13 amino acids. The CDR3: CASSRPGTGELFF. For the CDR3, the DNA is TGTGCCAGCAGCCGACCGGGCACCGGGGAGCTGTTTTTT.

This chain uses TRBV20-1 with TRBJ2-7; D unresolved. Germline CDR1 reads DFQATT; CDR2 reads SNEGSKA (reference sequence). The V end lost 0 bases, the J end lost 4 bases, and 10 bases lay between the germline ends. This CDR3 is 13 amino acids long. The CDR3 sequence is CSARDFPLYEQYF. In DNA, the CDR3 is TGCAGTGCTAGAGATTTTCCGTTATACGAGCAGTACTTC.

The chain employs TRBV5-1 and TRBJ1-5, with a tentative D call TRBD1 (5 bases). The V end was cut by 0 bases, the J end by 7 bases, with 11 bases between. CDR1 and CDR2 from the germline V gene are SGHRS and YFSETQ. The CDR3 is made up of 14 amino acids. The CDR3 DNA reads TGCGCCAGCAGCTTGGGAGGGGCCGGGCAGCCCCAGCATTTT. This gives the protein CASSLGGAGQPQHF.

CDR3 sequence reads: CASSSIIGGDEQYF. CDR3 DNA sequence: TGTGCCAGCAGCTCGATTATAGGGGGAGACGAGCAGTACTTC. The rearrangement links TRBV6-2 or TRBV6-3 to TRBJ2-7, with D maybe TRBD1 (6 bases). CDR1 and CDR2 from the germline V gene are MNHEY and SVGEGT. The CDR3 has 14 residues. The ends were cut back, 6 bases at V and 5 bases at J, with 17 bases in the middle.

This clonotype was counted a few times. The rearrangement links TRBV7-8 to TRBJ1-5; unclear D gene. V was cut by 5 bases and J by 9 bases, with 11 bases left in between. The germline V gene has CDR1 SGHVS and CDR2 FQNEAQ. The CDR3 consists of 12 residues. The CDR3 region is CASSLDRGPQHF. The CDR3 DNA reads TGTGCCAGCAGCCTGGACCGTGGGCCCCAGCATTTT.

This clonotype was seen just once. The V and J genes are TRBV6-6 and TRBJ2-3, with D perhaps matching TRBD1 or TRBD2 (5 bases each). V lost 10 bases and J lost 1, with 12 bases in between. Germline V gene lookup returns CDR1 MNHNY and CDR2 SVGAGI (reference sequence). There are 13 residues in the CDR3. The CDR3 coding sequence is TGTGCCACCCTGGGGGTTCGCACAGATACGCAGTATTTT. Protein product: CATLGVRTDTQYF.

The chain has TRBV6-1 and TRBJ1-2; 9 bases align to TRBD1. Germline CDR1 reads MNHNS; CDR2 reads SASEGT. V shed 7 bases and J 4 bases; nucleotides not matched to a gene: 7. The CDR3 is 14 amino acids. In DNA form, the CDR3 reads TGTGCCAGCACCCTACTACAGGGGGCCTATGGCTACACCTTC. Amino acids: CASTLLQGAYGYTF.

A word on this clonotype: One junction end does not reproduce the germline sequence, and a read error may be involved. The chain links TRBV5-4 to TRBJ2-5, with D possibly being TRBD2 (5 bases). The CDR3 extends over 14 amino acids. Germline CDR1 SGHNT, CDR2 YYREEE (reference sequence). CDR3 DNA: TGTGCCAGCAGCTCCGTCGGCGGGCAAGGGACCCAGTACTTC. Amino acid sequence: CASSSVGGQGTQYF. The full variable domain, its missing parts supplied by reference TRBV5-4 and TRBJ2-5, is ETGVTQSPTHLIKTRGQQVTLRCSSQSGHNTVSWYQQALGQGPQFIFQYYREEENGRGNFPPRFSGLQFPNYSSELNVNALELDDSALYLCASSSVGGQGTQYFGPGTRLLVL.

This clonotype has just a few counts. This chain joins TRBV6-2 or TRBV6-3 and TRBJ1-1; D is ambiguous. The CDR3 totals 13 residues. The germline CDR1 and CDR2 sequences are MNHEY and SVGEGT. The V and J ends lost 10 bases and 5 bases respectively, with 17 bases between them. The CDR3 DNA follows: TGTGCCACCTCCTCAACCCCGGAGACTGAAGCTTTCTTT. This gives the protein CATSSTPETEAFF.

CDR3 coding DNA: TGTGCCAGCACAGGAGACCGGTCCGAGGGACCCTACGAGCAGTACTTC. This encodes CASTGDRSEGPYEQYF. The rearrangement links TRBV11-2 to TRBJ2-7; D tentatively fits TRBD1 or TRBD2 (5 bases each). The CDR3 has 16 amino acids. With 7 bases removed from V and 2 bases from J, the gap between germline ends came to 21 bases. Germline lookup yields CDR1 SGHAT and CDR2 FQNNGV.

The genes are TRBV5-1 and TRBJ2-3, with TRBD1 identical over 8 bases. Germline V gene data show CDR1 as SGHRS and CDR2 as YFSETQ. Trimming removed 0 bases from V and 2 bases from J; junction bases left unmatched: 2. The CDR3 is 15 amino acids. DNA for the CDR3: TGCGCCAGCAGCTTGGCCCAGGGGGCCACAGATACGCAGTATTTT. This translates into CASSLAQGATDTQYF.

Only a few counts were recorded for this clonotype. The rearrangement links TRBV20-1 to TRBJ1-2, with D possibly being TRBD1 (5 bases). The germline V gene encodes CDR1 DFQATT and CDR2 SNEGSKA (reference sequence). The CDR3 has 14 amino acids. CDR3 amino acids: CSPRVGGSNYGYTF. Written as DNA, the CDR3 is TGCAGCCCCAGGGTTGGGGGATCGAACTATGGCTACACCTTC.

V is TRBV20-1 and J is TRBJ2-7; the D is unclear. Deletions cut 3 bases from V and 8 bases from J, with 8 bases between. Germline-derived CDR1 and CDR2 are DFQATT and SNEGSKA (reference sequence). The CDR3 extends over 10 amino acids. The CDR3 spells CSASLGQQYF. The CDR3 coding sequence is TGCAGTGCTAGTTTGGGTCAGCAGTACTTC.

As for this clonotype: A read error may account for a junction end that differs from germline. The rearrangement links TRBV7-9 to TRBJ1-1; unclear D gene. Looked up from germline, CDR1 is SEHNR and CDR2 is FQNEAQ (reference sequence). This CDR3 spans 11 amino acids. The CDR3: CANSLVGEAFF. The CDR3 bases are TGTGCCAACAGCTTAGTGGGTGAAGCTTTCTTT.

J is TRBJ1-2 and V is TRBV7-9, with 7 positions matching TRBD1. V dropped 5 bases and J dropped 0; count of bases not matched to a gene: 6. The CDR3 is 15 residues long. The germline gives CDR1 SEHNR, CDR2 FQNEAQ (reference sequence). As DNA, the CDR3 is TGTGCCAGCAGCGCCAGGGGGGCGACTAACTATGGCTACACCTTC. It translates to CASSARGATNYGYTF.

This chain connects TRBV6-5 to TRBJ1-5; 7 bases align to TRBD1. CDR1 and CDR2 from the germline V gene are MNHEY and SVGAGI. J was trimmed by 7 bases and V by 5 bases; bases with no gene match: 11. CDR3 length: 15 amino acids. CDR3 protein: CASSPRGAFGQPQHF. In DNA form, the CDR3 reads TGTGCCAGCAGTCCCAGGGGGGCGTTCGGGCAGCCCCAGCATTTT.

The chain is built from TRBV10-3 and TRBJ2-7; tentatively, D is TRBD1 (5 bases). The CDR3 is 15 amino acids. In germline, CDR1 is ENHRY, CDR2 SYGVKD. Trimming cost V 0 bases and J 2 bases, with 11 bases left between them. CDR3 bases: TGTGCCATCAGTGAGTCGACAGCGTTGACCTACGAGCAGTACTTC. Amino acid sequence: CAISESTALTYEQYF.

V is TRBV12-3 or TRBV12-4 and J is TRBJ2-4; no reliable D call. The CDR3 has 14 amino acids. V gave up 3 bases and J gave up 0 bases, with 6 bases separating them. CDR3 coding DNA: TGTGCCAGCAGTTTGCGACAAGCCAAAAACATTCAGTACTTC. Translation gives CASSLRQAKNIQYF.